Each of the 26 T cell receptor beta chains below was sequenced from the same sample in a study of technical replicates of blood from a handful of donors. The assay was immunoSEQ multiplex PCR, and TCRdb's table has in-frame clones only and misses some. The table shows 55,000 to 65,000 clones, with about 93% occurring only once. The sample was PBMCs. The receptors shown here come from a human donor in good health. Some clones in this sample may be carry-over from other donors' samples.

This rearrangement joins TRBV7-9 to TRBJ2-1; the D gene is possibly TRBD1 (5 bases). The CDR3 is 12 residues long. Trimming stripped 11 bases from V and 5 bases from J, with 13 bases between. Germline V gene lookup returns CDR1 SEHNR and CDR2 FQNEAQ (reference sequence). The CDR3 spells CAGADGNNEQFF. CDR3 in DNA: TGTGCCGGGGCGGACGGTAACAATGAGCAGTTCTTC.

The CDR3 nucleotides read TGTGCCAGCAGCTTAGGAGGCCTAGCGGTACAAGAGACCCAGTACTTC. Its translation: CASSLGGLAVQETQYF. This chain uses TRBV13 with TRBJ2-5, with TRBD2 matching 7 bases. Germline CDR1 reads PRHDT; CDR2 reads FYEKMQ (reference sequence). After removal of 0 bases from V and 2 bases from J, the junction contained 6 bases not matched to a gene. The CDR3 is 16 amino acids.

The chain has TRBV4-2 and TRBJ2-3, with TRBD2 identical over 9 bases. V shed 4 bases and J 0 bases; nucleotides not matched to a gene: 11. Per germline, CDR1 LGHNA and CDR2 YNFKEQ. The CDR3 extends over 18 amino acids. The CDR3 sequence is CASSPSGRLADSTDTQYF. The CDR3 DNA reads TGTGCCAGCAGCCCCTCAGGGAGACTAGCGGATAGCACAGATACGCAGTATTTT.

This clone was observed a single time. The chain has TRBV2 and TRBJ2-1; possibly TRBD1 for D (5 bases). The CDR3 has 15 residues. Trimming pared 3 bases from V and 1 base from J, leaving 10 bases between. Germline V CDR1 and CDR2: SNHLY, FYNNEI. CDR3 coding DNA: TGTGCCAGCAGTGACATTCGACAGTCCTACAATGAGCAGTTCTTC. This encodes CASSDIRQSYNEQFF.

Here the CDR3 reads CASSQGQNYEQYF. The CDR3 region has the DNA TGTGCCAGCAGCCAGGGACAGAACTACGAGCAGTACTTC. This chain links TRBV5-4 with TRBJ2-7, with TRBD1 matching over 7 bases. The ends lost 4 bases at V and 3 bases at J; junction bases unmatched: 4. Germline CDR1 and CDR2: SGHNT and YYREEE (reference sequence). This CDR3 contains 13 residues.

This chain links TRBV10-3 with TRBJ2-7, with D perhaps matching TRBD2 (5 bases). CDR1 and CDR2 (germline): ENHRY, SYGVKD. V lost 4 bases, J lost 5 bases, and 18 bases lay in between. The length of the CDR3 is 15 residues. CDR3 region: CAISVLRAGIDEQYF. As DNA, the CDR3 is TGTGCCATCAGTGTATTGCGGGCCGGTATAGACGAGCAGTACTTC.

The chain recombines TRBV7-5 with TRBJ2-7; the D call in the table, TRBD2, was not verified against the DNA. TRBV7-5 is reported as a pseudogene. This CDR3 comprises 14 residues. The CDR3 sequence: CVRSAASGVFEQYF. CDR3 nucleotide sequence: TGTGTCAGAAGCGCGGCTTCCGGGGTCTTCGAGCAGTACTTC.

This clone was observed a single time. The genes are TRBV7-3 and TRBJ2-7; possible D gene TRBD1, 6 bases. This CDR3 is 15 amino acids long. Between the trimmed V and J ends, which lost 0 bases and 4 bases, there was a span of 13 bases. Germline CDR1 is SGHTA and CDR2 is FQGTGA. The DNA for the CDR3 is TGTGCCAGCAGCTTAACCGCGACAGGAGATTACGAGCAGTACTTC. This translates into CASSLTATGDYEQYF. The whole variable domain, filled in from reference TRBV7-3 and TRBJ2-7, reads GAGVSQTPSNKVTEKGKYVELRCDPISGHTALYWYRQSLGQGPEFLIYFQGTGAADDSGLPNDRFFAVRPEGSVSTLKIQRTERGDSAVYLCASSLTATGDYEQYFGPGTRLTVT.

This chain joins TRBV4-3 and TRBJ2-1, with 8 nucleotides matching TRBD1. J lost 9 bases, V lost 4 bases, and 5 bases had no gene match. The CDR3 extends over 13 amino acids. The germline CDR1 and CDR2 sequences are LGHNA and YSLEER. For the CDR3, the DNA is TGCGCCAGCAGCCCTGGACAGGGTAGTGAGCAGTTCTTC. Translating it yields CASSPGQGSEQFF.

The chain uses TRBV7-9 and TRBJ2-1, with TRBD2 as a possible D gene (5 bases). Per the germline V gene, CDR1 is SEHNR and CDR2 is FQNEAQ (reference sequence). This CDR3 has 16 residues. V was cut by 0 bases and J by 6 bases, with 15 bases left in between. The CDR3 here is CASSLAFTREFNEQFF. CDR3 DNA: TGTGCCAGCAGCTTAGCGTTTACTAGAGAATTCAATGAGCAGTTCTTC. The complete variable domain, with remaining parts taken from reference TRBV7-9 and TRBJ2-1, reads DTGVSQNPRHKITKRGQNVTFRCDPISEHNRLYWYRQTLGQGPEFLTYFQNEAQLEKSRLLSDRFSAERPKGSFSTLEIQRTEQGDSAMYLCASSLAFTREFNEQFFGPGTRLTVL.

This clone was observed a few times. The chain links TRBV4-1 to TRBJ1-1; D unresolved. Germline-derived CDR1 and CDR2 are MGHRA and YSYEKL. CDR3 size: 14 residues. V was trimmed by 4 bases and J by 0 bases, leaving 9 bases between them. The CDR3 sequence: CASSPTSLNTEAFF. CDR3 coding DNA: TGCGCCAGCAGCCCCACCAGTTTGAACACTGAAGCTTTCTTT.

This clone came up once. This rearrangement joins TRBV6-1 to TRBJ2-3; TRBD2 is a possible D gene (7 bases). Trimming took off 1 base at V and 0 bases at J, with 17 bases between the two ends. The CDR3 runs to 18 residues. Germline V gene data show CDR1 as MNHNS and CDR2 as SASEGT. The CDR3 reads CASSEVVPAGASTDTQYF. Written as DNA, the CDR3 is TGTGCCAGCAGTGAAGTAGTGCCGGCGGGGGCTAGCACAGATACGCAGTATTTT.

The rearrangement uses TRBV4-1 and TRBJ2-1; TRBD2 agrees at 15 bases. The CDR3 length is 16 residues. The V gene end was trimmed by 3 bases and the J gene end by 7 bases; junction bases not matched to a gene: 4. Germline CDR1 and CDR2: MGHRA and YSYEKL. This CDR3 is CASSHRTSGGANEQFF. The CDR3 bases are TGCGCCAGCAGCCATCGGACTAGCGGGGGGGCAAATGAGCAGTTCTTC.

The chain has TRBV9 and TRBJ2-1; D is possibly TRBD2 (6 bases). The CDR3 consists of 14 residues. Per germline, CDR1 SGDLS and CDR2 YYNGEE. The ends were cut back, 3 bases at V and 3 bases at J, with 10 bases in the middle. CDR3 in DNA: TGTGCCAGCAGCGCAGGTAGCGGCTACAATGAGCAGTTCTTC. Translation gives CASSAGSGYNEQFF.

This chain links TRBV7-8 with TRBJ1-5; tentative D call: TRBD1 (5 bases). Germline CDR1 reads SGHVS; CDR2 reads FQNEAQ. The CDR3 is 16 residues long. Deletions cut 4 bases from V and 0 bases from J, with 13 bases between. The CDR3 protein is CASSSRTYYSNQPQHF. CDR3 DNA sequence: TGTGCCAGCAGCTCCCGGACATATTATAGCAATCAGCCCCAGCATTTT.

CDR3 loop: CASSNDRTYGYTF. CDR3 sequence (DNA): TGTGCCAGCAGTAACGACAGGACCTATGGCTACACCTTC. The chain employs TRBV27 and TRBJ1-2, with D possibly TRBD1 on 6 matching bases. The length of the CDR3 is 13 residues. The germline V gene encodes CDR1 MNHEY and CDR2 SMNVEV (reference sequence). The V gene lost 5 bases and the J gene lost 4 bases, with 11 bases spanning the gap.

This clone appeared a single time. The chain uses TRBV29-1 and TRBJ1-2; the match to TRBD1 covers 7 bases. Germline loops: CDR1 SQVTM, CDR2 ANQGSEA. Losses at the gene ends were 1 base for V and 4 bases for J; bases not matched to a gene: 9. The CDR3 is 15 residues long. The CDR3 nucleotides read TGCAGCGTTGAAGGACTACACAGGGGTACCTATGGCTACACCTTC. Translated: CSVEGLHRGTYGYTF. The whole variable domain, filled in from reference TRBV29-1 and TRBJ1-2, reads SAVISQKPSRDICQRGTSLTIQCQVDSQVTMMFWYRQQPGQSLTLIATANQGSEATYESGFVIDKFPISRPNLTFSTLTVSNMSPEDSSIYLCSVEGLHRGTYGYTFGSGTRLTVV.

The chain joins TRBV2 to TRBJ1-2; D not resolved. Trimming pared 6 bases from V and 4 bases from J, leaving 9 bases between. The CDR3 spans 12 residues. Germline V gives CDR1 SNHLY, CDR2 FYNNEI. In DNA form, the CDR3 reads TGTGCCAGCAGCGTTGACTCCTATGGCTACACCTTC. Translated, it gives CASSVDSYGYTF.

The rearrangement links TRBV30 to TRBJ1-4; D is uncertain. Trimming removed 4 bases from V and 0 bases from J, with 6 bases in between. The germline gives CDR1 GTSNPN, CDR2 SVGIG (reference sequence). The CDR3 has 13 amino acids. Written as DNA, the CDR3 is TGTGCCTGGATGGAGCCAACTAATGAAAAACTGTTTTTT. Translating it yields CAWMEPTNEKLFF.

V gene TRBV23-1 combines with J gene TRBJ2-7, with 7 bases fitting TRBD1. TRBV23-1 carries the ORF label, with uncertain function. This CDR3 region has 15 residues. V dropped 2 bases and J dropped 0; count of bases not matched to a gene: 4. CDR3 region: CASSQPGQTSYEQYF. The DNA of the CDR3 is TGCGCCAGCAGTCAACCGGGACAGACCTCCTACGAGCAGTACTTC.

The chain recombines TRBV29-1 with TRBJ1-1, with no clear D. V was clipped by 7 bases and J by 7 bases, with 13 bases between them. Germline loops: CDR1 SQVTM, CDR2 ANQGSEA. The CDR3 is made up of 11 amino acids. CDR3 sequence (DNA): TGCAGCGGAGGACTGATCGGTGAAGCTTTCTTT. Amino acids: CSGGLIGEAFF.

The chain combines TRBV2 with TRBJ2-7; TRBD1 is a possible D gene (5 bases). Germline CDR1 reads SNHLY; CDR2 reads FYNNEI. Trimming took off 6 bases at V and 0 bases at J, with 12 bases between the two ends. CDR3 length: 14 residues. The CDR3 sequence is CASRRQGNSYEQYF. The CDR3 bases are TGTGCCAGCAGACGCCAGGGTAACTCCTACGAGCAGTACTTC.

This chain links TRBV6-4 with TRBJ2-1, with TRBD2 identical over 11 bases. Germline V lookup: CDR1 MRHNA, CDR2 SNTAGT. The CDR3 has 16 residues. V lost 0 bases and J lost 5; bases outside the gene matches: 3. DNA for the CDR3: TGTGCCAGCAGTGACTCTGCTAGCGGGGGGAACAATGAGCAGTTCTTC. This sequence encodes CASSDSASGGNNEQFF.

This chain connects TRBV30 to TRBJ1-2; 11 positions agree with TRBD1. Germline CDR1 reads GTSNPN; CDR2 reads SVGIG (reference sequence). This CDR3 contains 17 residues. V shed 5 bases and J 0 bases; nucleotides not matched to a gene: 11. CDR3 bases: TGTGCCTGGGGGTCGTTGGACAGGGGGCTCGCTAACTATGGCTACACCTTC. Amino acids: CAWGSLDRGLANYGYTF.

The chain couples TRBV9 to TRBJ1-2, with D possibly being TRBD1 (5 bases). V dropped 0 bases and J dropped 2 bases, with 11 bases sitting between them. Germline CDR1 reads SGDLS; CDR2 reads YYNGEE. This CDR3 spans 15 amino acids. Here the CDR3 reads CASSVGTKGNYGYTF. CDR3 DNA sequence: TGTGCCAGCAGCGTAGGCACGAAGGGGAACTATGGCTACACCTTC.

This chain connects TRBV7-6 to TRBJ1-2; maybe TRBD1 (5 bases). Germline values: CDR1 SGHVS, CDR2 FNYEAQ. Trimming stripped 0 bases from V and 3 bases from J, with 5 bases between. This CDR3 is 13 amino acids long. The CDR3 protein is CASSLARDYGYTF. For the CDR3, the DNA is TGTGCCAGCAGCTTAGCCAGGGACTATGGCTACACCTTC.